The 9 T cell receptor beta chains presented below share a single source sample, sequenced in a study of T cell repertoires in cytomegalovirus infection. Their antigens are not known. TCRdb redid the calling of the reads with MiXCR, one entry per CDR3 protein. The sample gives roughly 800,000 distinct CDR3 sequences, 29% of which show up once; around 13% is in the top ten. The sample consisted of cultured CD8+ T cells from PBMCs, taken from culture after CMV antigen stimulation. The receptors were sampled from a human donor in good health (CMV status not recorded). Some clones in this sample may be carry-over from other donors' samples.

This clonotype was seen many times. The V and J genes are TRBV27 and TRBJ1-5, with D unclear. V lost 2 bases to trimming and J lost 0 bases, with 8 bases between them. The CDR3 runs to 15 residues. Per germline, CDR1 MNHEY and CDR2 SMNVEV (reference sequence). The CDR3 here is CASSLGVNSNQPQHF. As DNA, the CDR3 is TGTGCCAGCAGTTTAGGGGTTAATAGCAATCAGCCCCAGCATTTT.

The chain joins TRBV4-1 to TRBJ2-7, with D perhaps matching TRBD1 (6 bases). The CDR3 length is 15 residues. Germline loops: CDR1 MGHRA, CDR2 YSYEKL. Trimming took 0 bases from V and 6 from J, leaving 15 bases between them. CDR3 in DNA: TGCGCCAGCAGCCAAGATATGGGGGCAGGCAGCGAGCAGTACTTC. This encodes CASSQDMGAGSEQYF.

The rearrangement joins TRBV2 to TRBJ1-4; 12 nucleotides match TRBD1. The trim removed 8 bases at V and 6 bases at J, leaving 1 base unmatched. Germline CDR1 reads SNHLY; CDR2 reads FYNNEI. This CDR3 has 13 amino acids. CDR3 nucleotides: TGTGCCAGCGGGACAGGGGGCCATGAAAAACTGTTTTTT. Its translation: CASGTGGHEKLFF.

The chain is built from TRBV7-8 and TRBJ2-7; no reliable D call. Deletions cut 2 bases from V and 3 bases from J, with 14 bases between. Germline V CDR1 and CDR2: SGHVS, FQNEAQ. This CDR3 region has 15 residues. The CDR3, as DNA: TGTGCCAGCAGCTTATTGTTTCCGGGTCTCTACGAGCAGTACTTC. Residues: CASSLLFPGLYEQYF. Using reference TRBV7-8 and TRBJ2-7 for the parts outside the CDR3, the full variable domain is GAGVSQSPRYKVAKRGQDVALRCDPISGHVSLFWYQQALGQGPEFLTYFQNEAQLDKSGLPSDRFFAERPEGSVSTLKIQRTQQEDSAVYLCASSLLFPGLYEQYFGPGTRLTVT.

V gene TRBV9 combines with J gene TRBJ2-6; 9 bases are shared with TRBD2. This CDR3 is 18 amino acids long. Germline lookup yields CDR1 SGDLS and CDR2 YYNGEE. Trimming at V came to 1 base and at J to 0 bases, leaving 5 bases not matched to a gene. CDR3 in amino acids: CASSVTAGGNSGANVLTF. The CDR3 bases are TGTGCCAGCAGCGTAACGGCGGGGGGGAACTCTGGGGCCAACGTCCTGACTTTC.

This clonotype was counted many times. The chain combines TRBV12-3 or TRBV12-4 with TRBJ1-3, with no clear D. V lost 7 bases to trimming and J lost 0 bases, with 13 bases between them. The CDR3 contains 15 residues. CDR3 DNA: TGTGCCAGCACCCACACGAGAGACTCTGGAAACACCATATATTTT. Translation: CASTHTRDSGNTIYF.

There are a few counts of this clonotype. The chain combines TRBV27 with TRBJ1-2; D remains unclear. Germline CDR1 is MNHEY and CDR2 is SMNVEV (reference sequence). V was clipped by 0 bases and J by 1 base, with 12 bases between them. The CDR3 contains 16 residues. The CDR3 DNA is TGTGCCAGCAGTTTATCAGGGTATAGCCGTAACTATGGCTACACCTTC. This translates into CASSLSGYSRNYGYTF.

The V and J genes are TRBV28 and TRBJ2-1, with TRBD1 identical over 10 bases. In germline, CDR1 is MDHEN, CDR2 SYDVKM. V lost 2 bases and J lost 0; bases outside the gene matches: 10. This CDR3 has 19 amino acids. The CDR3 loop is CASSLTPGQGSSSYNEQFF. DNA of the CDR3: TGTGCCAGCAGTTTAACTCCGGGACAGGGGTCGAGCTCCTACAATGAGCAGTTCTTC.

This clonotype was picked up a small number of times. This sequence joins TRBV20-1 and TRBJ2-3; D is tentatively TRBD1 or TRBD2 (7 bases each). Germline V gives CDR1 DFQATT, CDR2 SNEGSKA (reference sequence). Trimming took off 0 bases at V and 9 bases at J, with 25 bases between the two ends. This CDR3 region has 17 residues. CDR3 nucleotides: TGCAGTGCTAGAGATAGGCTAGCGGAGGTCCCAGGGGGGACGCAGTATTTT. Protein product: CSARDRLAEVPGGTQYF.